This entry concerns a single T cell receptor (beta chain). Its antigen is still unknown. The data were produced by immunoSEQ multiplex PCR, yet TCRdb's version contains in-frame clones alone and is incomplete. The repertoire holds some 10,000 clones, with less than 80% as singletons. This specimen comes from a study of follicular helper T cells after annual influenza vaccination. Study-level results: Successive annual vaccinations recalled a recurrent oligoclonal ICOS+CD38+ cTfh response with influenza-specific clonotypes.

Vaccine contraindications, substance abuse, HIV/AIDS, active malignancy and active illness excluded donors. The ends were cut back, 0 bases at V and 1 base at J, with 19 bases in the middle. CDR1 and CDR2 from the germline V gene are LGHNA and YSLEER. The CDR3 has 18 amino acids. This TCR derives from an adult who received the influenza vaccine. The rearrangement links TRBV4-3 to TRBJ2-7, with D possibly being TRBD1 (6 bases). The sample consisted of CXCR5- memory CD4+ T cells sorted from blood, taken 6 weeks after influenza vaccination. CDR3 DNA: TGCGCCAGCAGCCAAGATCGGCCTTGGGGGACAATATCCTACGAGCAGTACTTC. It yields the protein CASSQDRPWGTISYEQYF.